These 22 T cell receptor beta chains came from one sample sequenced in a study of regulatory dendritic cells for organ transplantation. Measured with immunoSEQ multiplex PCR; TCRdb has only the in-frame clones, and not every one. The sample includes under 25,000 clones, around three quarters of them seen just once. The material sequenced was memory CD4+ T cells from blood. Subset indicated: CD45RO+ memory T cells. The receptors were gathered from a human donor in good health.

J is TRBJ2-7 and V is TRBV4-1, with D unresolved. The germline V gene has CDR1 MGHRA and CDR2 YSYEKL. V was clipped by 0 bases and J by 0 bases, with 15 bases between them. There are 17 residues in the CDR3. This chain's CDR3 is CASSQDKGWQDSYEQYF. Here the CDR3 DNA reads TGCGCCAGCAGCCAAGATAAAGGTTGGCAGGACTCCTACGAGCAGTACTTC.

Points on this clone: Different DNA sequences within this sample yield the same CDR3. The CDR3 DNA is TGCGCCAGCAGCCAAGCCCTAGCGGGGAACACCGGGGAGCTGTTTTTT. This translates into CASSQALAGNTGELFF. This chain connects TRBV4-3 to TRBJ2-2; 8 bases fit TRBD2. The CDR3 contains 16 residues. Looked up from germline, CDR1 is LGHNA and CDR2 is YSLEER. J was trimmed by 1 base and V by 1 base; bases with no gene match: 2.

The genes are TRBV19 and TRBJ1-3, with D perhaps TRBD1 (5 bases). The germline gives CDR1 LNHDA, CDR2 SQIVND (reference sequence). The CDR3 is 16 amino acids. Trimming left V 6 bases short and J 0 bases short, with 15 bases between. This CDR3 is CASRDRRDGSGNTIYF. The CDR3 bases are TGTGCCAGTAGGGACCGGCGGGACGGCTCTGGAAACACCATATATTTT. The entire variable domain, with the rest obtained from reference TRBV19 and TRBJ1-3, is as follows: DGGITQSPKYLFRKEGQNVTLSCEQNLNHDAMYWYRQDPGQGLRLIYYSQIVNDFQKGDIAEGYSVSREKKESFPLTVTSAQKNPTAFYLCASRDRRDGSGNTIYFGEGSWLTVV.

The chain has TRBV25-1 and TRBJ1-1; 9 nucleotides match TRBD1. The CDR3 is made up of 14 amino acids. CDR1 is MGHDK, CDR2 SYGVNS, per germline. Trimming at V came to 7 bases and at J to 4 bases, leaving 7 bases not matched to a gene. The CDR3 spells CASTKQGAVTEAFF. The DNA of the CDR3 is TGTGCCAGCACCAAACAGGGGGCGGTCACTGAAGCTTTCTTT.

This clone appeared once. The chain uses TRBV5-1 and TRBJ1-2; D not certain. The CDR3 contains 12 residues. V was clipped by 5 bases and J by 2 bases, with 7 bases between them. Germline assignment: CDR1 SGHRS and CDR2 YFSETQ. CDR3 residues: CASRPQNYGYTF. CDR3 in DNA: TGCGCCAGCAGACCCCAGAACTATGGCTACACCTTC.

In this sample, this clone turned up a few times. The CDR3 protein is CASRGGIEYSPLHF. CDR3 in DNA: TGTGCCAGCAGAGGGGGAATCGAGTATTCACCCCTCCACTTT. V and J are TRBV2 and TRBJ1-6, with D possibly being TRBD1 (6 bases). The CDR3 length is 14 residues. Germline assignment: CDR1 SNHLY and CDR2 FYNNEI. Trimming pared 6 bases from V and 8 bases from J, leaving 14 bases between. Variable domain in full (rest from reference TRBV2 and TRBJ1-6): EPEVTQTPSHQVTQMGQEVILRCVPISNHLYFYWYRQILGQKVEFLVSFYNNEISEKSEIFDDQFSVERPDGSNFTLKIRSTKLEDSAMYFCASRGGIEYSPLHFGNGTRLTVT.

CDR3 DNA sequence: TGTGCCAGCAGAGGACAGGGGAAAGGTTCACCCCTCCACTTT. The encoded protein is CASRGQGKGSPLHF. The V gene is TRBV11-2, the J gene TRBJ1-6, with 9 bases aligning to TRBD1. Germline CDR1 is SGHAT and CDR2 is FQNNGV. V was pared by 6 bases and J by 9 bases, with 6 bases of the junction left unmatched. The CDR3 loop spans 14 amino acids. Filled out from reference TRBV11-2 and TRBJ1-6, the complete variable domain reads EAGVAQSPRYKIIEKRQSVAFWCNPISGHATLYWYQQILGQGPKLLIQFQNNGVVDDSQLPKDRFSAERLKGVDSTLKIQPAKLEDSAVYLCASRGQGKGSPLHFGNGTRLTVT.

The chain joins TRBV19 to TRBJ2-7; possible D gene TRBD2, 6 bases. CDR3 length: 13 residues. V shed 7 bases and J shed 2 bases, with 12 bases lying between them. Germline values: CDR1 LNHDA, CDR2 SQIVND (reference sequence). The CDR3 loop is CASKGTGAYEQYF. The CDR3 nucleotides read TGTGCCAGTAAGGGGACGGGAGCCTACGAGCAGTACTTC.

The CDR3 coding sequence is TGTGCCAGCTCCCTTCCTATTAGCACAGATACGCAGTATTTT. It encodes CASSLPISTDTQYF. The rearrangement joins TRBV18 to TRBJ2-3, with no clear D. Trimming removed 6 bases from V and 0 bases from J, with 10 bases in between. The germline V gene encodes CDR1 KGHSH and CDR2 LQKENI. The CDR3 is made up of 14 amino acids.

The rearrangement joins TRBV5-1 to TRBJ2-5; 7 bases are a match to TRBD2. Germline assignment: CDR1 SGHRS and CDR2 YFSETQ. The CDR3 length is 14 residues. After removal of 0 bases from V and 3 bases from J, the junction contained 2 bases not matched to a gene. The CDR3 DNA reads as TGCGCCAGCAGCTTGGAGCTAGCGGAAGAGACCCAGTACTTC. Translated: CASSLELAEETQYF.

The chain links TRBV2 to TRBJ2-5; a possible D gene is TRBD2 (5 bases). CDR1 is SNHLY and CDR2 is FYNNEI in the germline V gene. V lost 3 bases to trimming and J lost 5 bases, with 16 bases between them. The CDR3 extends over 15 amino acids. Here the CDR3 reads CASSDRTSDGETQYF. For the CDR3, the DNA is TGTGCCAGCAGTGATCGGACTTCCGATGGGGAGACCCAGTACTTC.

V and J are TRBV16 and TRBJ1-5; D gene ambiguous. The CDR3 extends over 15 amino acids. The V gene lost 0 bases and the J gene lost 3 bases, with 9 bases spanning the gap. Germline V gene sequence: CDR1 KGHSY, CDR2 FQNENV. The CDR3 DNA is TGTGCCAGCAGCCAATCGGGCCAGTACAATCAGCCCCAGCATTTT. Amino acid sequence: CASSQSGQYNQPQHF.

There are a few counts of this clone. This chain links TRBV9 with TRBJ1-2; possibly TRBD1 for D (6 bases). CDR3 size: 14 residues. Germline CDR1 is SGDLS and CDR2 is YYNGEE. V lost 0 bases and J lost 5, with 11 bases in between. CDR3 nucleotide sequence: TGTGCCAGCAGCGTAGATACAGGGCAATATGGCTACACCTTC. Translation gives CASSVDTGQYGYTF.

The chain couples TRBV7-9 to TRBJ1-2, with 8 positions matching TRBD1. From germline, CDR1 is SEHNR and CDR2 FQNEAQ (reference sequence). The CDR3 sequence is 15 residues long. V lost 4 bases, J lost 4 bases, and 8 bases stayed unmatched. The CDR3 loop is CASSSGQADVYGYTF. The CDR3, as DNA: TGTGCCAGCAGCTCGGGACAGGCCGACGTCTATGGCTACACCTTC.

V is TRBV27 and J is TRBJ2-5; TRBD1 agrees at 9 bases. Germline V CDR1 and CDR2: MNHEY, SMNVEV (reference sequence). The CDR3 spans 14 residues. V lost 3 bases and J lost 5; bases outside the gene matches: 4. This CDR3 reads CASSLDRGRETQYF. DNA for the CDR3: TGTGCCAGCAGTTTGGACAGGGGTAGGGAGACCCAGTACTTC.

V is TRBV5-6 and J is TRBJ1-5; D unclear. CDR3 length: 12 amino acids. The V gene lost 0 bases and the J gene lost 10 bases, with 8 bases spanning the gap. Per germline, CDR1 SGHDT and CDR2 YYEEEE. The CDR3 protein is CASSLGALPQHF. The DNA of the CDR3 is TGTGCCAGCAGCTTGGGCGCTCTACCCCAGCATTTT. Full variable domain (rest looked up from reference TRBV5-6 and TRBJ1-5): DAGVTQSPTHLIKTRGQQVTLRCSPKSGHDTVSWYQQALGQGPQFIFQYYEEEERQRGNFPDRFSGHQFPNYSSELNVNALLLGDSALYLCASSLGALPQHFGDGTRLSIL.

The chain combines TRBV14 with TRBJ2-1; TRBD1 matches 7 bases. The germline V gene encodes CDR1 SGHDN and CDR2 FVKESK. The ends lost 4 bases at V and 7 bases at J; junction bases unmatched: 7. This CDR3 is 14 amino acids long. The DNA of the CDR3 is TGTGCCAGCAGCCGCTACAGGGGTGGTAATGAGCAGTTCTTC. Translating gives CASSRYRGGNEQFF.

CDR3: CASSQVVRGGSYNEQFF. The CDR3 DNA follows: TGCGCCAGCAGCCAAGTCGTCCGGGGGGGCTCCTACAATGAGCAGTTCTTC. The rearrangement links TRBV4-1 to TRBJ2-1; 8 bases are a match to TRBD2. CDR1 is MGHRA and CDR2 is YSYEKL in the germline V gene. The CDR3 loop spans 17 amino acids. After removal of 1 base from V and 0 bases from J, the junction contained 5 bases not matched to a gene.

This sequence joins TRBV2 and TRBJ2-3; 7 positions match TRBD1. The germline V gene encodes CDR1 SNHLY and CDR2 FYNNEI. With 6 bases clipped from V and 2 bases from J, the junction kept 5 bases outside the gene matches. The CDR3 runs 14 residues. Here the CDR3 DNA reads TGTGCCAGCAGCCGGGACAGAAACACAGATACGCAGTATTTT. This sequence encodes CASSRDRNTDTQYF.

The V call is TRBV4-1, the J call TRBJ1-2; 8 bases match TRBD1. The CDR3 is made up of 16 amino acids. The J segment lost 2 bases and the V segment lost 1 base, leaving 6 bases of the junction unmatched. Germline assignment: CDR1 MGHRA and CDR2 YSYEKL. For the CDR3, the DNA is TGCGCCAGCAGCCAAGTCCCGGGACAGGCGAACTATGGCTACACCTTC. This sequence encodes CASSQVPGQANYGYTF.

The chain uses TRBV7-9 and TRBJ2-3; TRBD1 might be the D (6 bases). The germline CDR1 and CDR2 sequences are SEHNR and FQNEAQ (reference sequence). The CDR3 has 14 residues. V lost 3 bases, J lost 5 bases, and 12 bases lay in between. DNA for the CDR3: TGTGCCAGCAGCTTTGGGACAACCAGAGATACGCAGTATTTT. Encoded protein: CASSFGTTRDTQYF.

The chain joins TRBV7-8 to TRBJ2-7, with a weak D call TRBD1 (5 bases). The CDR3 runs to 15 residues. Germline V gives CDR1 SGHVS, CDR2 FQNEAQ. Trimming left V 5 bases short and J 3 bases short, with 17 bases between. In DNA, the CDR3 is TGTGCCAGCAGCCAAAGCCCCAGGGCAGGCTACGAGCAGTACTTC. This sequence encodes CASSQSPRAGYEQYF.